Given below is one TCR beta chain in context. Produced via immunoSEQ multiplex PCR; TCRdb's table is partial and in-frame only. The sample includes 350,000 to 500,000 clones, about 92% of them seen just once. The record originates from a study of Ad26.COV2.S vaccination and SARS-CoV-2 variants. Treatment defined: some 20 received Ad26.COV2.S at low or high dose, single or two shots; about five received placebo; per-sample allocation not given. All samples were drawn on day 63, counting from the first vaccine or placebo injection. This CDR3 contains 11 residues. CDR1 is MNHEY, CDR2 SVGEGT, per germline. V shed 2 bases and J shed 3 bases, with 1 base lying between them.

Sequencing used peripheral blood, obtained in a trial of Ad26.COV2.S vaccine versus placebo. The V and J genes are TRBV6-2 or TRBV6-3 and TRBJ2-5, with D uncertain. The TCR originated in a person aged 18-60 years who received the Ad26.COV2.S COVID-19 vaccine or a placebo. The CDR3 DNA follows: TGTGCCAGCAGTTACGAAGAGACCCAGTACTTC. Amino acids: CASSYEETQYF.